The 30 T cell receptor beta chains reported below all come from one sample, sequenced in a study of HIV-infected patients and healthy controls. Alpha and beta constant-region primers primed reverse transcription of 400 to 650 ng RNA. Separate chain-specific third strand synthesis with multiplexing indices produced the alpha and beta libraries. TCRdb re-analysed the 5' RACE reads in MiXCR, keeping a single row per CDR3 protein. The sample has roughly 4,000 distinct CDR3 sequences; less than 30% are singletons. Follow-up blood was drawn about 14 weeks, roughly three months, after antiretroviral therapy began. The repertoire came from unfractionated whole blood and reflected all unsorted peripheral T cells. The material sequenced was blood, taken during antiretroviral therapy. The receptors come from an adult with HIV infection.

The J gene is TRBJ2-1, the V gene TRBV7-8, with D possibly TRBD1 on 5 matching bases. Trimming took 0 bases from V and 8 from J, leaving 11 bases between them. This CDR3 comprises 14 residues. The germline V gene has CDR1 SGHVS and CDR2 FQNEAQ. For the CDR3, the DNA is TGTGCCAGCAGCTTAGCCGACAGCGCTCATGAGCAGTTCTTC. This gives the protein CASSLADSAHEQFF.

The rearrangement links TRBV4-3 to TRBJ1-1; a weak D match, TRBD1 (5 bases). Germline lookup yields CDR1 LGHNA and CDR2 YSLEER. The CDR3 is made up of 16 amino acids. Between the trimmed V and J ends, which lost 0 bases and 4 bases, there was a span of 15 bases. The CDR3 protein is CASSQDGGPGGTEAFF. CDR3 nucleotides: TGCGCCAGCAGCCAAGATGGGGGACCCGGCGGCACTGAAGCTTTCTTT.

This clonotype was detected ten times or more. The chain links TRBV11-2 to TRBJ2-1; D ambiguous. The germline V gene encodes CDR1 SGHAT and CDR2 FQNNGV. The CDR3 sequence is 14 residues long. Trimming left V 7 bases short and J 6 bases short, with 16 bases between. CDR3 DNA: TGTGCCAGCACCCGAGAACGGGCCCCCAATGAGCAGTTCTTC. It codes for CASTRERAPNEQFF.

Relative to its sample, this clonotype is medium-sized. The chain employs TRBV12-3 or TRBV12-4 and TRBJ1-1, with D unclear. Trimming cost V 3 bases and J 1 base, with 6 bases left between them. The CDR3 loop spans 13 amino acids. CDR3 sequence reads: CASSLDWNTEAFF. CDR3 bases: TGTGCCAGCAGTTTGGACTGGAACACTGAAGCTTTCTTT.

The chain recombines TRBV28 with TRBJ2-3; D may match TRBD1 or TRBD2 (6 bases each). The CDR3 is 17 amino acids. Trimming took 3 bases from V and 1 from J, leaving 17 bases between them. CDR1 and CDR2 (germline): MDHEN, SYDVKM. The CDR3 nucleotides read TGTGCCAGCAGTTTGAGACCGGGGGCAGGGCGCACAGATACGCAGTATTTT. Translated, it gives CASSLRPGAGRTDTQYF.

By share, this clonotype ranks as medium-sized. The rearrangement uses TRBV5-1 and TRBJ1-1; D unclear. The CDR3 contains 14 residues. V was clipped by 4 bases and J by 0 bases, with 10 bases between them. The germline CDR1 and CDR2 sequences are SGHRS and YFSETQ. The CDR3 protein is CASSPRTMNTEAFF. The CDR3 bases are TGCGCCAGCAGCCCCCGGACTATGAACACTGAAGCTTTCTTT. The full variable domain, in which reference TRBV5-1 and TRBJ1-1 provide the parts outside the CDR3, is KAGVTQTPRYLIKTRGQQVTLSCSPISGHRSVSWYQQTPGQGLQFLFEYFSETQRNKGNFPGRFSGRQFSNSRSEMNVSTLELGDSALYLCASSPRTMNTEAFFGQGTRLTVV.

In its sample, this clonotype ranks as medium-sized. This rearrangement joins TRBV10-3 to TRBJ2-3, with D unclear. Germline V gene data show CDR1 as ENHRY and CDR2 as SYGVKD. Trimming took 4 bases from V and 6 from J, leaving 11 bases between them. CDR3 length equals 13 residues. The CDR3 reads CAISGPPEDTQYF. CDR3 nucleotides: TGTGCCATCAGTGGCCCGCCCGAGGATACGCAGTATTTT.

The CDR3 region is CASSPQQGGTDTQYF. CDR3 in DNA: TGTGCCAGCTCACCCCAACAGGGCGGGACAGATACGCAGTATTTT. The chain uses TRBV18 and TRBJ2-3; a possible D gene is TRBD1 (6 bases). The CDR3 runs to 15 residues. V lost 3 bases and J 3 bases, leaving 13 bases between the germline ends. From germline, CDR1 is KGHSH and CDR2 LQKENI.

This chain uses TRBV19 with TRBJ2-7; maybe TRBD1 (6 bases). Germline values: CDR1 LNHDA, CDR2 SQIVND (reference sequence). The CDR3 totals 13 residues. V lost 0 bases and J 10 bases, leaving 13 bases between the germline ends. CDR3 in amino acids: CASSIDFQDRQYF. Written as DNA, the CDR3 is TGTGCCAGTAGTATAGATTTCCAGGACAGACAGTACTTC.

This clonotype was counted only a few times. This chain joins TRBV7-2 and TRBJ2-1; the D gene is possibly TRBD2 (7 bases). Trimming shortened V by 5 bases and J by 4 bases, and 15 bases separated the two germline ends. This CDR3 spans 15 amino acids. Germline loops: CDR1 SGHTA, CDR2 FQGNSA. The CDR3 coding sequence is TGTGCCAGCAGCCTTTCGGGGGGCCCGTACAATGAGCAGTTCTTC. This encodes CASSLSGGPYNEQFF.

This chain links TRBV6-1 with TRBJ2-3; 11 nucleotides match TRBD2. The CDR3 extends over 15 amino acids. With V trimmed by 3 bases and J by 4 bases, 3 bases remained unmatched. Germline V gene data show CDR1 as MNHNS and CDR2 as SASEGT. CDR3 DNA sequence: TGTGCCAGCAGTGATAGCGGGGGGGCGGCAGATACGCAGTATTTT. Protein: CASSDSGGAADTQYF.

This clonotype is medium-sized (0.01 to 0.1%) by share. The chain carries TRBV10-2 and TRBJ2-7; D call uncertain. Germline V lookup: CDR1 WSHSY, CDR2 SAAADI. The CDR3 is 13 amino acids. V dropped 2 bases and J dropped 0 bases, with 5 bases sitting between them. The CDR3 DNA is TGCGCCAGCAGTGAGGGCCACTCCTACGAGCAGTACTTC. Encoded protein: CASSEGHSYEQYF.

The chain is built from TRBV2 and TRBJ2-7; maybe TRBD2 (6 bases). With 2 bases removed from V and 0 bases from J, the gap between germline ends came to 11 bases. The CDR3 loop spans 15 amino acids. CDR1 is SNHLY, CDR2 FYNNEI, per germline. The CDR3 region has the DNA TGTGCCAGCAGTGAATGGGGGGACGCCTCCTACGAGCAGTACTTC. Translated: CASSEWGDASYEQYF. Based on the CDR3 plus reference TRBV2 and TRBJ2-7, the full variable domain is EPEVTQTPSHQVTQMGQEVILRCVPISNHLYFYWYRQILGQKVEFLVSFYNNEISEKSEIFDDQFSVERPDGSNFTLKIRSTKLEDSAMYFCASSEWGDASYEQYFGPGTRLTVT.

The chain employs TRBV20-1 and TRBJ2-3, with D uncertain. Germline-derived CDR1 and CDR2 are DFQATT and SNEGSKA (reference sequence). The CDR3 covers 15 residues. Trimming took 3 bases from V and 3 from J, leaving 16 bases between them. The CDR3 nucleotides are TGCAGTGCTAGTCACGGGCGTGGAAGGACAGATACGCAGTATTTT. This gives the protein CSASHGRGRTDTQYF.

By sample share, this clonotype is medium-sized. The rearrangement uses TRBV7-9 and TRBJ1-4, with 7 positions matching TRBD1. The V gene end was trimmed by 5 bases and the J gene end by 8 bases; junction bases not matched to a gene: 14. Germline CDR1 reads SEHNR; CDR2 reads FQNEAQ (reference sequence). This CDR3 comprises 16 residues. In nucleotides, the CDR3 is TGTGCCAGCAGCCCGCCCTTGGGCAGGGGGGGCGAAAAACTGTTTTTT. Protein: CASSPPLGRGGEKLFF. Together with reference TRBV7-9 and TRBJ1-4, the CDR3 gives the full variable domain: DTGVSQNPRHKITKRGQNVTFRCDPISEHNRLYWYRQTLGQGPEFLTYFQNEAQLEKSRLLSDRFSAERPKGSFSTLEIQRTEQGDSAMYLCASSPPLGRGGEKLFFGSGTQLSVL.

This clonotype is classed as medium-sized. J is TRBJ2-3 and V is TRBV9; D not certain. Trimming took 0 bases from V and 9 from J, leaving 8 bases between them. CDR1 is SGDLS, CDR2 YYNGEE, per germline. The CDR3 is made up of 12 amino acids. The CDR3: CASSVAQSTQYF. The CDR3 DNA reads as TGTGCCAGCAGCGTAGCCCAGTCCACGCAGTATTTT.

This clonotype was counted only a few times. The chain links TRBV2 to TRBJ1-1, with TRBD1 matching 7 bases. The CDR3 length is 13 residues. The germline V gene has CDR1 SNHLY and CDR2 FYNNEI. V lost 6 bases to trimming and J lost 1 base; unmatched junction nucleotides: 2. The CDR3 DNA reads TGTGCCAGCAGCAGACAGGGGAACACTGAAGCTTTCTTT. It encodes CASSRQGNTEAFF.

In its sample, this clonotype ranks as medium-sized. CDR3 sequence (DNA): TGTGCCAGCACCCCAGAGCTAGGGGGGGACACTGAAGCTTTCTTT. Translated, it gives CASTPELGGDTEAFF. This chain connects TRBV27 to TRBJ1-1; the D gene is possibly TRBD1 (6 bases). Germline lookup yields CDR1 MNHEY and CDR2 SMNVEV (reference sequence). V was pared by 7 bases and J by 3 bases, with 18 bases between. The CDR3 length is 15 residues.

This clonotype qualifies as medium-sized. The chain carries TRBV2 and TRBJ1-1; D call uncertain. Germline CDR1 is SNHLY and CDR2 is FYNNEI. Trimming pared 3 bases from V and 4 bases from J, leaving 15 bases between. The CDR3 totals 15 residues. The chain's CDR3 is CASSDQEGSGTEAFF. The DNA of the CDR3 is TGTGCCAGCAGTGATCAGGAGGGATCGGGCACTGAAGCTTTCTTT.

The J gene is TRBJ1-4, the V gene TRBV18, with 9 bases that match TRBD1. CDR3 length: 16 residues. After removal of 6 bases from V and 8 bases from J, the junction contained 13 bases not matched to a gene. CDR1 is KGHSH and CDR2 is LQKENI in the germline V gene. The CDR3 spells CASSRDRATKGEKLFF. The CDR3 region has the DNA TGTGCCAGCTCCCGGGACAGGGCAACCAAAGGAGAAAAACTGTTTTTT.

In this sample, this clonotype turned up a few times. This chain links TRBV5-4 with TRBJ1-2; TRBD1 matches at 7 bases. Trimming took 4 bases from V and 7 from J; bases not matched to a gene: 7. CDR1 and CDR2 (germline): SGHNT, YYREEE (reference sequence). This CDR3 has 13 residues. CDR3 nucleotides: TGTGCCAGCAGCCTAGACAGGGACGCTGGCTACACCTTC. Amino acid sequence: CASSLDRDAGYTF.

The chain carries TRBV6-4 and TRBJ2-7, with 9 bases lining up with TRBD2. Germline lookup yields CDR1 MRHNA and CDR2 SNTAGT. The trim removed 9 bases at V and 0 bases at J, leaving 3 bases unmatched. The CDR3 consists of 13 residues. CDR3 bases: TGTGCCAGAGTAGCGGGGGTCTCCTACGAGCAGTACTTC. Translating it yields CARVAGVSYEQYF.

The chain recombines TRBV6-6 with TRBJ1-6; D possibly corresponds to TRBD1 (6 bases). CDR3 length: 17 residues. Germline V gene data show CDR1 as MNHNY and CDR2 as SVGAGI (reference sequence). V was clipped by 1 base and J by 2 bases, with 12 bases between them. The CDR3 spells CASSYYGGLTYNSPLHF. In DNA form, the CDR3 reads TGTGCCAGCAGTTACTACGGGGGCCTTACCTATAATTCACCCCTCCACTTT.

This clonotype was seen a handful of times. The chain is built from TRBV27 and TRBJ1-1; no reliable D call. The V gene lost 4 bases and the J gene lost 6 bases, with 12 bases spanning the gap. The germline V gene has CDR1 MNHEY and CDR2 SMNVEV (reference sequence). The CDR3 is 13 amino acids. The CDR3 sequence is CASSWTDGSEAFF. DNA for the CDR3: TGTGCCAGCAGTTGGACGGATGGCTCTGAAGCTTTCTTT.

There are many counts of this clonotype. The chain is built from TRBV7-9 and TRBJ2-7, with TRBD2 identical over 8 bases. The CDR3 extends over 14 amino acids. CDR1 and CDR2 from the germline V gene are SEHNR and FQNEAQ (reference sequence). The J segment lost 9 bases and the V segment lost 5 bases, leaving 12 bases of the junction unmatched. The CDR3 DNA follows: TGTGCCAGCAGCCCCCGGGAGGGCGCTCCCTGGCAGTACTTC. Protein sequence: CASSPREGAPWQYF.

The rearrangement links TRBV19 to TRBJ2-7, with D tentatively TRBD1 (6 bases). This CDR3 is built from 14 residues. The V gene's germline CDR1 is LNHDA and CDR2 SQIVND (reference sequence). V lost 0 bases and J 6 bases, leaving 12 bases between the germline ends. The CDR3: CASSIEQGRGEQYF. The CDR3 bases are TGTGCCAGTAGTATAGAACAGGGCCGGGGCGAGCAGTACTTC. The full variable domain, rest sourced from reference TRBV19 and TRBJ2-7, is DGGITQSPKYLFRKEGQNVTLSCEQNLNHDAMYWYRQDPGQGLRLIYYSQIVNDFQKGDIAEGYSVSREKKESFPLTVTSAQKNPTAFYLCASSIEQGRGEQYFGPGTRLTVT.

Judged by abundance, this clonotype is medium-sized (0.01 to 0.1%). This rearrangement joins TRBV13 to TRBJ2-5; TRBD1 matches at 7 bases. The CDR3 runs to 14 residues. The junction had 2 bases not matched to a gene; V was cut back by 3 bases and J by 1 base. Germline V gene sequence: CDR1 PRHDT, CDR2 FYEKMQ (reference sequence). CDR3 in DNA: TGTGCCAGCAGCTTGGGACAGAGCCAAGAGACCCAGTACTTC. It encodes CASSLGQSQETQYF.

V is TRBV13 and J is TRBJ1-5, with D tentatively TRBD1 (6 bases). This CDR3 has 14 amino acids. V lost 3 bases, J lost 7 bases, and 13 bases lay in between. The germline CDR1 and CDR2 sequences are PRHDT and FYEKMQ (reference sequence). The CDR3 sequence is CASSFPGAGQPQHF. Here the CDR3 DNA reads TGTGCCAGCAGCTTTCCAGGGGCTGGCCAGCCCCAGCATTTT.

In its sample, this clonotype ranks as medium-sized. V usage is TRBV21-1 and J usage is TRBJ2-7; the D call TRBD1 from the table was never checked on the DNA. TRBV21-1 is flagged as a pseudogene. The CDR3 is 18 amino acids. This CDR3 reads CASSRDQPRGQSSYEQYF. The CDR3 region has the DNA TGTGCCAGCAGCCGGGATCAGCCTAGGGGACAGAGCTCCTACGAGCAGTACTTC.

This clonotype counts as medium-sized. J is TRBJ1-6 and V is TRBV7-2, with D perhaps TRBD1 (5 bases). This CDR3 has 13 residues. V lost 6 bases and J 11 bases, leaving 14 bases between the germline ends. CDR1 is SGHTA, CDR2 FQGNSA, per germline. CDR3 DNA: TGTGCCAGCAGTCGGGACCCACCGGCACCCCTCCACTTT. Amino acid sequence: CASSRDPPAPLHF.